By sample share, the clone carrying this T cell receptor (beta chain) is medium-sized (0.01 to 0.1%). Its antigen is not identified. Treatment of any kind had been given to no patient before thyroid surgery. In the authors' methods: To classify distant metastasis in papillary thyroid cancer, a model was built from CDR3 differences across clinicopathological groups. TCRdb used MiXCR to call clones anew from the PCR reads. None of the V and J calls come from the authors' own analysis; TCRdb made them. The sample consists of about 13,000 clones, around 33% of them appearing once. This sample is drawn from a study of metastatic and nonmetastatic thyroid tumors. Study-wide background: Across peripheral blood and tumor or nodule tissue samples taken from malignant and benign thyroid patients, the repertoires were compared with one another.

The CDR3 extends over 14 amino acids. The J segment lost 1 base and the V segment lost 6 bases, leaving 4 bases of the junction unmatched. General study points: Across blood and tumor, TCR beta diversity in malignant thyroid tumors was reportedly significantly higher than in benign nodules.

The specimen was tumor tissue. The chain has TRBV12-3 or TRBV12-4 and TRBJ2-3, with TRBD2 identical over 7 bases. The source is a male donor with papillary thyroid cancer or a benign thyroid nodule (not recorded which). Some clones in this sample may be carry-over from other donors' samples. CDR3: CASRAGQGTDTQYF. CDR3 DNA: TGTGCCAGCAGAGCGGGGCAGGGCACAGATACGCAGTATTTT.